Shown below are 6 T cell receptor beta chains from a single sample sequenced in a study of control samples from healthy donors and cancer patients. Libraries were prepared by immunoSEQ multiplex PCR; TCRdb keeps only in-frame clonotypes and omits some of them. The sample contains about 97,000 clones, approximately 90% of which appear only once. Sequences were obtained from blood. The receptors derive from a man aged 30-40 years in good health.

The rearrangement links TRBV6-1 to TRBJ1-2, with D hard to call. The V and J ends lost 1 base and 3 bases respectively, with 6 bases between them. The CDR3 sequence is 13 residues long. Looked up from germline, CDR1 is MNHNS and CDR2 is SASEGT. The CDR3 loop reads CASSEVSYYGYTF. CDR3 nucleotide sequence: TGTGCCAGCAGTGAAGTGAGCTACTATGGCTACACCTTC.

The CDR3 sequence is CASSPTGTYPYEQYF. CDR3 DNA sequence: TGTGCCAGCAGCCCTACCGGGACCTATCCCTACGAGCAGTACTTC. The V call is TRBV7-2, the J call TRBJ2-7; either TRBD1 or TRBD2 may supply D (5 bases each). Germline V gives CDR1 SGHTA, CDR2 FQGNSA. The CDR3 totals 15 residues. The V end was cut by 5 bases, the J end by 2 bases, with 16 bases between. The entire variable domain, with the rest obtained from reference TRBV7-2 and TRBJ2-7, is as follows: GAGVSQSPSNKVTEKGKDVELRCDPISGHTALYWYRQSLGQGLEFLIYFQGNSAPDKSGLPSDRFSAERTGGSVSTLTIQRTQQEDSAVYLCASSPTGTYPYEQYFGPGTRLTVT.

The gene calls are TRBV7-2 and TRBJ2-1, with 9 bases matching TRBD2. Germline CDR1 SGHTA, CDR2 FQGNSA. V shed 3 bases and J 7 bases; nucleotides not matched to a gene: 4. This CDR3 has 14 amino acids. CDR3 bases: TGTGCCAGCAGCTTGCGGGAGGGGAGAAATGAGCAGTTCTTC. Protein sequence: CASSLREGRNEQFF.

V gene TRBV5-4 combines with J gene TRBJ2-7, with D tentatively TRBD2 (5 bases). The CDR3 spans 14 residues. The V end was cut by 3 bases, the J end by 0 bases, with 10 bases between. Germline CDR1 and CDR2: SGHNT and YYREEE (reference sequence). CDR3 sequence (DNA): TGTGCCAGCAGCTCCAGACGGGACTCCTACGAGCAGTACTTC. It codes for CASSSRRDSYEQYF.

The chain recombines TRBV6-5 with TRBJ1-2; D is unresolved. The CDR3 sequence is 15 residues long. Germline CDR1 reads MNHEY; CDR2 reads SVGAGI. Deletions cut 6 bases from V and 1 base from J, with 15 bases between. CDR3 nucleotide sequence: TGTGCCAGCAGGAAGACAAGTGGCCATAACTATGGCTACACCTTC. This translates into CASRKTSGHNYGYTF.

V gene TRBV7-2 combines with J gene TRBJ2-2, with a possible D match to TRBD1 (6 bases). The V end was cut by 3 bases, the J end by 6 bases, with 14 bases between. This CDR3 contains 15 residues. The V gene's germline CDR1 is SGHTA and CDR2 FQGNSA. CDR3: CASSFLQGRAGELFF. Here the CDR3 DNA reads TGTGCCAGCAGCTTCCTACAGGGTCGGGCCGGGGAGCTGTTTTTT. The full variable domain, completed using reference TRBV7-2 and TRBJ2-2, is GAGVSQSPSNKVTEKGKDVELRCDPISGHTALYWYRQSLGQGLEFLIYFQGNSAPDKSGLPSDRFSAERTGGSVSTLTIQRTQQEDSAVYLCASSFLQGRAGELFFGEGSRLTVL.